This T cell receptor (beta chain) was sequenced for a study of T-cell reconstitution after alpha-beta-depleted transplantation in children. Unique molecular identifiers were incorporated during preparation of the TCRbeta library. TCRdb analysed the PCR reads with MiXCR anew, one entry per CDR3 protein. The sample contains roughly 100,000 distinct CDR3 sequences, about 8% of which appear only once. The germline gives CDR1 MNHEY, CDR2 SVGAGI. CDR3 length: 14 residues. This clonotype was seen many times. An end of the junction does not agree with germline; a read error may underlie this. The starting material was PBMCs from the stem cell graft donor, obtained from the stem cell graft. The J gene is TRBJ1-2, the V gene TRBV6-5; the D gene is possibly TRBD1 (6 bases). This receptor was obtained from a human donor who donated a stem cell graft to a child with congenital amegakaryocytic thrombocytopenia. The CDR3 DNA is TGTGGCAGCAGACTACTCCTGGGGGCAAATGGCTACACCTTC. This gives the protein CGSRLLLGANGYTF.